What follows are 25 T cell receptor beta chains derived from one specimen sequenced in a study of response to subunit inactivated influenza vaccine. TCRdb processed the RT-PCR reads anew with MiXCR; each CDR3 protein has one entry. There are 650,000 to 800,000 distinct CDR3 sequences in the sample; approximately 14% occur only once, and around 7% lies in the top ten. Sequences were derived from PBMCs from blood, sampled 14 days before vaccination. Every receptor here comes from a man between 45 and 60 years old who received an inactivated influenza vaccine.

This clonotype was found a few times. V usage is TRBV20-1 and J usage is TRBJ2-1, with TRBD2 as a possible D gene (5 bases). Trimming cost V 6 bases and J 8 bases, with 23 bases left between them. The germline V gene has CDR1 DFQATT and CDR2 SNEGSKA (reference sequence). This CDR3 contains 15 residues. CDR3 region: CSAPYFREAQYEQFF. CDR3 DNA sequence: TGCAGTGCCCCTTATTTCCGGGAAGCGCAGTATGAGCAGTTCTTC.

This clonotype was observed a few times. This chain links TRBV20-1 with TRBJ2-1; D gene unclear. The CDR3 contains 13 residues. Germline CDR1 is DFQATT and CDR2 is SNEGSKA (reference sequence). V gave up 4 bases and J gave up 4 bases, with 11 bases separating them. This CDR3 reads CSAKSSHYNEQFF. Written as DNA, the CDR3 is TGCAGTGCTAAATCCTCACATTACAATGAGCAGTTCTTC.

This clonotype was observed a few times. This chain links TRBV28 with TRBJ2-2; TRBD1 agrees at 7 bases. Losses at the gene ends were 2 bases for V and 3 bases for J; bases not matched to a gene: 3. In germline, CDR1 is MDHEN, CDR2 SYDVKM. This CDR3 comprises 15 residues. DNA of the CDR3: TGTGCCAGCAGTTTAAGGGGGCCATACACCGGGGAGCTGTTTTTT. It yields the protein CASSLRGPYTGELFF.

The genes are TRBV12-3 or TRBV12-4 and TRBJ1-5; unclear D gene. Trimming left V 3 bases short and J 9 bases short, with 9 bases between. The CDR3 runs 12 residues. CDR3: CASSLYDRPQHF. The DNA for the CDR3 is TGTGCCAGCAGTTTGTACGACCGGCCCCAGCATTTT.

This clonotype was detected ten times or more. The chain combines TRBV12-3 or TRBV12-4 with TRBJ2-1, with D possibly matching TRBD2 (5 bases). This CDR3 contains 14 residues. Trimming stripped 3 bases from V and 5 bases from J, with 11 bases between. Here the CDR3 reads CASSFPGSHNEQFF. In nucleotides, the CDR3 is TGTGCCAGCAGTTTTCCGGGATCCCACAATGAGCAGTTCTTC.

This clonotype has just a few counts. The CDR3 is CASSFIFAAKHITDTQYF. The CDR3, as DNA: TGTGCCAGCAGTTTTATATTCGCAGCTAAACATATAACAGATACGCAGTATTTT. The chain carries TRBV27 and TRBJ2-3; D is unclear. Between the trimmed V and J ends, which lost 3 bases and 3 bases, there was a span of 22 bases. The germline gives CDR1 MNHEY, CDR2 SMNVEV (reference sequence). This CDR3 is built from 18 residues.

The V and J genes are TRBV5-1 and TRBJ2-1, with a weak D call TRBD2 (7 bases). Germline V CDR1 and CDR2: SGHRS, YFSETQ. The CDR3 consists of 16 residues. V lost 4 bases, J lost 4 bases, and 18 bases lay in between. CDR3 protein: CASSRFGGGAYNEQFF. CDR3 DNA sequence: TGCGCCAGCAGCCGCTTTGGAGGGGGGGCATACAATGAGCAGTTCTTC.

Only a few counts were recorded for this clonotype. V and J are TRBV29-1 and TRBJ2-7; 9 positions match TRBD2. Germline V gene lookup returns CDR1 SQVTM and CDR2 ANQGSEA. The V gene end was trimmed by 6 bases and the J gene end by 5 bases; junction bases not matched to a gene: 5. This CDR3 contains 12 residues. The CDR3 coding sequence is TGCAGCGTGCGGGGGGGCCCCCACGAGCAGTACTTC. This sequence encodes CSVRGGPHEQYF.

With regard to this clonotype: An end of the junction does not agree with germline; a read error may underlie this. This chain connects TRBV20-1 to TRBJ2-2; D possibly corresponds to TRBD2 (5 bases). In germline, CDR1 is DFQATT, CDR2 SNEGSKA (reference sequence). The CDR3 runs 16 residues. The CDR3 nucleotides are TGCTGTGCTAGAGTACCCACTAGTAGGGCACCCGGGGAGCTGTTTTTT. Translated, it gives CCARVPTSRAPGELFF.

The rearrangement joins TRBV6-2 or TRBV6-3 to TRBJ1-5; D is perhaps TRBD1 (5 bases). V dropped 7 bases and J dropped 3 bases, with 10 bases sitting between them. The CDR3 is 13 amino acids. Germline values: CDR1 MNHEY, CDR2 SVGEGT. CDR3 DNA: TGTGCCAGCAATGACAGAACCAATCAGCCCCAGCATTTT. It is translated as CASNDRTNQPQHF.

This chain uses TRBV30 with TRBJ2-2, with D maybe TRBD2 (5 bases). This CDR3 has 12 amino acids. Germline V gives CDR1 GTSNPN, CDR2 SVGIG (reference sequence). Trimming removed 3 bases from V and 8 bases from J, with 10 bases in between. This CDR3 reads CAWSFGEGELFF. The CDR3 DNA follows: TGTGCCTGGAGCTTCGGGGAAGGGGAGCTGTTTTTT.

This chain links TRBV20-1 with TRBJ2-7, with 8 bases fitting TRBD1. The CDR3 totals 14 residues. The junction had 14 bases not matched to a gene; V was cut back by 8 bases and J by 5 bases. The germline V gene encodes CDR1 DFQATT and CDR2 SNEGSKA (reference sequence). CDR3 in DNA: TGCAGTTATTCCGGGACACAGGGGGACCACGAGCAGTACTTC. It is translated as CSYSGTQGDHEQYF.

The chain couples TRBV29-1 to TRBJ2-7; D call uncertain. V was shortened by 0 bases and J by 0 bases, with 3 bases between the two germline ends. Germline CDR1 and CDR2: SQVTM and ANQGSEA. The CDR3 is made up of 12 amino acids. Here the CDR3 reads CSVEDVSYEQYF. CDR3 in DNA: TGCAGCGTTGAAGACGTCTCCTACGAGCAGTACTTC.

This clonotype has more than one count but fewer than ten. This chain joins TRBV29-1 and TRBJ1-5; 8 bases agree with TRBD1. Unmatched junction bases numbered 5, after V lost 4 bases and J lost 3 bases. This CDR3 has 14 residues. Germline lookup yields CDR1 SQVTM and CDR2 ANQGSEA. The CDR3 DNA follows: TGCAGCGTTGCCACGGGACAGGACAATCAGCCCCAGCATTTT. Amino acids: CSVATGQDNQPQHF.

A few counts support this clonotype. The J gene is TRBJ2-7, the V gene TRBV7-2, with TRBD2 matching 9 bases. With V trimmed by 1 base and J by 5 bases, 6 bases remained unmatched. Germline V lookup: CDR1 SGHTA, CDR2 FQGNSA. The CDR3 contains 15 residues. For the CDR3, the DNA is TGTGCCAGCAGCTTAGAGGCGGGAGGGCTCCACGAGCAGTACTTC. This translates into CASSLEAGGLHEQYF.

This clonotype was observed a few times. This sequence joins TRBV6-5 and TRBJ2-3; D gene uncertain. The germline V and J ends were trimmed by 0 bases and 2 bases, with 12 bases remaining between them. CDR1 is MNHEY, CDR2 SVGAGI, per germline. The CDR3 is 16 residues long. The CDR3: CASSYSGRAVTDTQYF. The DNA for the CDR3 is TGTGCCAGCAGTTACTCGGGTCGGGCCGTCACAGATACGCAGTATTTT.

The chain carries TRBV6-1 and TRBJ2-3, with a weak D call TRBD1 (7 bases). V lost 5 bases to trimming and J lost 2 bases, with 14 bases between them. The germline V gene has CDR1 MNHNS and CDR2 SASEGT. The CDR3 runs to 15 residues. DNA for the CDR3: TGTGCCAGCAGTCCCCAGGGGGGAAACACAGATACGCAGTATTTT. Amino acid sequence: CASSPQGGNTDTQYF.

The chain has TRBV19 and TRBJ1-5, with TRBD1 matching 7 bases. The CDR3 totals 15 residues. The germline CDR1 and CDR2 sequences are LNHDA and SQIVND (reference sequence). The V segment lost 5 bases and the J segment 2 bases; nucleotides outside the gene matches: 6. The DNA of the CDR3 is TGTGCCAGTAGTCCCAGGGGGGATGGCAATCAGCCCCAGCATTTT. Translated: CASSPRGDGNQPQHF.

CDR3 sequence: CSAKARDYTNEQYF. The CDR3 DNA follows: TGCAGTGCTAAAGCGCGGGACTACACCAACGAGCAGTACTTC. The rearrangement links TRBV20-1 to TRBJ2-7; 7 positions agree with TRBD2. V was pared by 4 bases and J by 5 bases, with 11 bases of the junction left unmatched. Germline CDR1 and CDR2: DFQATT and SNEGSKA (reference sequence). The CDR3 spans 14 residues.

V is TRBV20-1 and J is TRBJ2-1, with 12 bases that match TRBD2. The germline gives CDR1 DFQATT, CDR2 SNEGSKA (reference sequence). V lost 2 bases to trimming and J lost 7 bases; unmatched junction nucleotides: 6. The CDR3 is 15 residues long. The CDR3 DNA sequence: TGCAGTGCTAGAACGACTAGCGGGAGTTGGAATGAGCAGTTCTTC. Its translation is CSARTTSGSWNEQFF.

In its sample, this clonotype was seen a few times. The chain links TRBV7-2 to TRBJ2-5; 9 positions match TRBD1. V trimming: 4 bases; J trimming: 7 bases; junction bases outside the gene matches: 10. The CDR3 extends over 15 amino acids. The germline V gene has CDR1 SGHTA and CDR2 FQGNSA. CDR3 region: CASSSRDRAGGTQYF. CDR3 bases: TGTGCCAGCAGCTCCCGGGACAGGGCTGGGGGGACCCAGTACTTC.

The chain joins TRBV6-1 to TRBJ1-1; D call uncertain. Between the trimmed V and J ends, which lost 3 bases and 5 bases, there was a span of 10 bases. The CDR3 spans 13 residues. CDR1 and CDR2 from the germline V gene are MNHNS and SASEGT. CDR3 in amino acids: CASSEVWGTEAFF. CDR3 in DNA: TGTGCCAGCAGTGAGGTTTGGGGTACTGAAGCTTTCTTT.

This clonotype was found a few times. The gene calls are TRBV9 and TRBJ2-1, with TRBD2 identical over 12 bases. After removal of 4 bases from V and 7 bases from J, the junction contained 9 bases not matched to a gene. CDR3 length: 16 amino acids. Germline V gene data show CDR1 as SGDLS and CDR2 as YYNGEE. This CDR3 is CASSPRLAGEGNEQFF. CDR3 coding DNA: TGTGCCAGCAGCCCCCGACTAGCGGGAGAAGGGAATGAGCAGTTCTTC.

The DNA for the CDR3 is TGCGCCAGCAGCTTGGAAGGCAGGGGGAGGTTCGAGACCCAGTACTTC. Translating gives CASSLEGRGRFETQYF. The chain employs TRBV5-1 and TRBJ2-5, with D tentatively TRBD1 (7 bases). V was cut by 0 bases and J by 5 bases, with 17 bases left in between. This CDR3 region has 16 residues. The germline V gene encodes CDR1 SGHRS and CDR2 YFSETQ.

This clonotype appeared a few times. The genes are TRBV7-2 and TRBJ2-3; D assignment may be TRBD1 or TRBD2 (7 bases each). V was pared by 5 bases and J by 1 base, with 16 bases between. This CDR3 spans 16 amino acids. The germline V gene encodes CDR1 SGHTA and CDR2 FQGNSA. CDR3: CASSRTSGTGTDTQYF. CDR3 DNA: TGTGCCAGCAGCCGTACGAGCGGGACAGGCACAGATACGCAGTATTTT.